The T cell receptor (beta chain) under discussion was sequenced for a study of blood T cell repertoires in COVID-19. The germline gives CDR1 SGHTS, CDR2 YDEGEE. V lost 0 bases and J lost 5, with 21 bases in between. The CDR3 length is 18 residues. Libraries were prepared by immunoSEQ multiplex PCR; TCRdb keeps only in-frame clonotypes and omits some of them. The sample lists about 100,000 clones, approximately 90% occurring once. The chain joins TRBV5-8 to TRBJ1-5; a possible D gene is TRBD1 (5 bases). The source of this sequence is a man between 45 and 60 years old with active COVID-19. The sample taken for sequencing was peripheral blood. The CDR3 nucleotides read TGTGCCAGCAGCTTGGATCGGCAGGGAAGAACGATGGATCAGCCCCAGCATTTT. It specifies CASSLDRQGRTMDQPQHF.